The next 20 T cell receptor beta chains were all read from a single sample in a study of blood T cell repertoires in COVID-19. The table came from immunoSEQ multiplex PCR; TCRdb's copy has only in-frame clones and leaves some out. The sample gives about 200,000 clones, approximately 82% of which show up once; 9.7% is in the top ten. Input material: peripheral blood. These receptor sequences come from a man between 45 and 60 years old with active or convalescent COVID-19.

This chain uses TRBV15 with TRBJ1-1; D unresolved. The CDR3 is 13 residues long. V was pared by 0 bases and J by 7 bases, with 9 bases between. Looked up from germline, CDR1 is LNHNV and CDR2 is YYDKDF (reference sequence). The CDR3 reads CATSREQLNEAFF. CDR3 bases: TGTGCCACCAGCAGAGAACAGCTCAATGAAGCTTTCTTT.

V and J are TRBV5-5 and TRBJ2-3, with a possible D match to TRBD2 (6 bases). V gave up 2 bases and J gave up 5 bases, with 15 bases separating them. The CDR3 contains 15 residues. Germline-derived CDR1 and CDR2 are SGHKS and YYEKEE (reference sequence). The CDR3 sequence: CASSFVGGAGDTQYF. The CDR3 coding sequence is TGTGCCAGCAGCTTTGTTGGCGGGGCGGGAGATACGCAGTATTTT. The whole variable domain, filled in from reference TRBV5-5 and TRBJ2-3, reads DAGVTQSPTHLIKTRGQQVTLRCSPISGHKSVSWYQQVLGQGPQFIFQYYEKEERGRGNFPDRFSARQFPNYSSELNVNALLLGDSALYLCASSFVGGAGDTQYFGPGTRLTVL.

Comment on this clone: Mismatch with germline at one junction end may stem from a read error. V usage is TRBV2 and J usage is TRBJ2-5; 7 bases map to TRBD1. This CDR3 comprises 13 residues. Per the germline V gene, CDR1 is SNHLY and CDR2 is FYNNEI. CDR3 protein: CASSGQGQEAQYF. CDR3 in DNA: TGTGCCAGCAGTGGACAGGGACAAGAGGCCCAGTACTTC.

The chain carries TRBV7-9 and TRBJ2-3, with D tentatively TRBD1 (7 bases). The V and J ends lost 2 bases and 6 bases respectively, with 9 bases between them. Germline V gives CDR1 SEHNR, CDR2 FQNEAQ (reference sequence). The CDR3 covers 13 residues. The CDR3 bases are TGTGCCAGCAGCTTATCAGGGGGGGATACGCAGTATTTT. It codes for CASSLSGGDTQYF.

This chain connects TRBV7-2 to TRBJ2-1; 11 bases are a match to TRBD2. V shed 1 base, J shed 7 bases, and the junction held 9 bases outside the gene matches. Germline V gene data show CDR1 as SGHTA and CDR2 as FQGNSA. CDR3 length: 17 amino acids. CDR3 loop: CASSLVRLAGGGNEQFF. CDR3 in DNA: TGTGCCAGCAGCTTAGTGCGGCTAGCGGGAGGCGGAAATGAGCAGTTCTTC.

This sequence joins TRBV5-6 and TRBJ2-7; the match to TRBD2 covers 8 bases. Germline lookup yields CDR1 SGHDT and CDR2 YYEEEE. The CDR3 totals 16 residues. V trimming: 2 bases; J trimming: 6 bases; junction bases outside the gene matches: 13. DNA for the CDR3: TGTGCCAGCAGCTTCCAGTGGCTAGCGGGCCGGAGCGAGCAGTACTTC. Translating gives CASSFQWLAGRSEQYF.

The J gene is TRBJ1-6, the V gene TRBV19, with TRBD1 as a possible D gene (6 bases). Germline V lookup: CDR1 LNHDA, CDR2 SQIVND (reference sequence). The CDR3 covers 13 residues. V was shortened by 8 bases and J by 7 bases, with 12 bases between the two germline ends. The CDR3 spells CASQRTENSPLHF. CDR3 coding DNA: TGTGCCAGTCAAAGGACAGAGAATTCACCCCTCCACTTT.

The chain links TRBV28 to TRBJ1-2; weak D call: TRBD1 (6 bases). Trimming cost V 5 bases and J 7 bases, with 20 bases left between them. CDR1 is MDHEN and CDR2 is SYDVKM in the germline V gene. This CDR3 is built from 15 residues. CDR3 DNA: TGTGCCAGCAGTGGCAGCAGGGGCCCAATTGGTGGCTACACCTTC. Protein product: CASSGSRGPIGGYTF.

This chain connects TRBV7-8 to TRBJ2-3, with 10 bases matching TRBD2. Per germline, CDR1 SGHVS and CDR2 FQNEAQ. This CDR3 is 15 amino acids long. V shed 5 bases and J 7 bases; nucleotides not matched to a gene: 9. The CDR3 region is CASSKPSGGGYTQYF. CDR3 coding DNA: TGTGCCAGCAGCAAACCCAGCGGGGGGGGGTATACGCAGTATTTT.

The rearrangement uses TRBV6-2 or TRBV6-3 and TRBJ2-4, with 7 bases identical to TRBD1. After removal of 6 bases from V and 0 bases from J, the junction contained 8 bases not matched to a gene. Per germline, CDR1 MNHEY and CDR2 SVGEGT. The CDR3 totals 16 residues. CDR3 nucleotide sequence: TGTGCCAGCAGCCCTGGGACAGCTAGAGCCAAAAACATTCAGTACTTC. This encodes CASSPGTARAKNIQYF.

In its sample, this clone was seen a few times. This sequence joins TRBV4-3 and TRBJ2-1; D is undetermined. The CDR3 is 16 amino acids. The V and J ends lost 0 bases and 0 bases respectively, with 9 bases between them. CDR1 is LGHNA, CDR2 YSLEER, per germline. Here the CDR3 reads CASSQDARSSYNEQFF. The CDR3 DNA follows: TGCGCCAGCAGCCAAGATGCGAGGAGCTCCTACAATGAGCAGTTCTTC.

This chain connects TRBV19 to TRBJ1-5; D gene unclear. This CDR3 is built from 13 residues. V was cut by 5 bases and J by 6 bases, with 11 bases left in between. Looked up from germline, CDR1 is LNHDA and CDR2 is SQIVND (reference sequence). CDR3: CASSAGLIQPQHF. The DNA for the CDR3 is TGTGCCAGTAGTGCGGGTCTGATTCAGCCCCAGCATTTT.

V and J are TRBV2 and TRBJ2-5, with unresolved D. Trimming removed 4 bases at V and 4 bases at J, with 4 bases between. Germline lookup yields CDR1 SNHLY and CDR2 FYNNEI. This CDR3 has 11 residues. CDR3 loop: CASSAGETQYF. The CDR3 DNA reads as TGTGCCAGCAGTGCGGGAGAGACCCAGTACTTC.

This chain uses TRBV7-3 with TRBJ2-1; possible D gene TRBD2, 6 bases. Germline CDR1 is SGHTA and CDR2 is FQGTGA. V was pared by 2 bases and J by 7 bases, with 9 bases between. This CDR3 contains 13 residues. The chain's CDR3 is CASSLLGGNEQFF. DNA of the CDR3: TGTGCCAGCAGCTTACTTGGGGGGAATGAGCAGTTCTTC.

The sample holds a few counts of this clone. V is TRBV4-1 and J is TRBJ2-2; D not resolved. The CDR3 runs to 16 residues. Germline V CDR1 and CDR2: MGHRA, YSYEKL. V was shortened by 1 base and J by 0 bases, with 9 bases between the two germline ends. The CDR3 nucleotides read TGCGCCAGCAGCCAAGGGCCCCTCGCGAACACCGGGGAGCTGTTTTTT. Encoded protein: CASSQGPLANTGELFF.

The chain couples TRBV6-5 to TRBJ1-3; TRBD1 matches at 7 bases. Per germline, CDR1 MNHEY and CDR2 SVGAGI. Trimming at V came to 5 bases and at J to 4 bases, leaving 5 bases not matched to a gene. This CDR3 is 14 amino acids long. CDR3 nucleotide sequence: TGTGCCAGCAGTACAGGGGTTTTGGGAAACACCATATATTTT. Its protein is CASSTGVLGNTIYF.

This CDR3 reads CASGGLAGIGYTGELFF. Written as DNA, the CDR3 is TGTGCCAGCGGGGGACTAGCGGGAATCGGTTACACCGGGGAGCTGTTTTTT. This sequence joins TRBV2 and TRBJ2-2; TRBD2 agrees at 13 bases. CDR1 SNHLY and CDR2 FYNNEI come from the germline V gene. Losses at the gene ends were 8 bases for V and 3 bases for J; bases not matched to a gene: 9. The CDR3 is 17 residues long.

This chain connects TRBV6-6 to TRBJ1-1, with 8 bases fitting TRBD1. There are 15 residues in the CDR3. With 2 bases clipped from V and 5 bases from J, the junction kept 7 bases outside the gene matches. From germline, CDR1 is MNHNY and CDR2 SVGAGI (reference sequence). The CDR3 nucleotides are TGTGCCAGCAGTTACATATCAGGGGGCAAAACTGAAGCTTTCTTT. Protein: CASSYISGGKTEAFF.

CDR3 DNA sequence: TGTGCCACCAGTGATCCTCGACAGGGCCCTTGGGAGACCCAGTACTTC. Its protein product is CATSDPRQGPWETQYF. The chain carries TRBV24-1 and TRBJ2-5; 7 bases are a match to TRBD1. The V gene end was trimmed by 3 bases and the J gene end by 5 bases; junction bases not matched to a gene: 11. CDR1 and CDR2 from the germline V gene are KGHDR and SFDVKD. This CDR3 contains 16 residues.

The V and J genes are TRBV2 and TRBJ2-5, with 7 positions matching TRBD2. The ends lost 1 base at V and 5 bases at J; junction bases unmatched: 13. Germline V CDR1 and CDR2: SNHLY, FYNNEI. The length of the CDR3 is 17 residues. CDR3 DNA sequence: TGTGCCAGCAGTGAAGGGCCCCAGGCGGGAGTTGGGGAGACCCAGTACTTC. Amino acids: CASSEGPQAGVGETQYF.